Within the sample, the clone carrying this TCR beta chain is medium-sized. Its target is not known. V gave up 5 bases and J gave up 4 bases, with 11 bases separating them. CDR3 length equals 13 residues. Adaptor-ligated barcode primers were used to amplify TRBV12-4/TRBJ1-2 clonotypes. MiXCR was run by TCRdb on the multiplex PCR reads, yielding one entry per CDR3 protein. The profile shows 800 to 1,000 distinct CDR3 sequences, 2% to 3% of them singletons. Regarding the study as a whole: The TCR gene usage of tumor memory CD4+ T cells clustered together with blood and lymph node memory CD4+ cells and with lymph node naive CD4+ cells. Under 2.1% of tumor Treg sequences matched blood Tregs or memory cells. Tumor Tregs overlapped most with tumor, then blood, naive CD4+ cells.

The sorted Tregs were CD4+CD25+CD127-/low cells. The sequence was obtained from a female donor with breast cancer. The chain uses TRBV12-3 or TRBV12-4 and TRBJ1-2; a weak D match, TRBD1 (6 bases). Material for sequencing was Tregs sorted from blood. The CDR3 spells CASSPQGSYGYTF. The CDR3 DNA is TGTGCCAGCAGTCCACAGGGTTCCTATGGCTACACCTTC.